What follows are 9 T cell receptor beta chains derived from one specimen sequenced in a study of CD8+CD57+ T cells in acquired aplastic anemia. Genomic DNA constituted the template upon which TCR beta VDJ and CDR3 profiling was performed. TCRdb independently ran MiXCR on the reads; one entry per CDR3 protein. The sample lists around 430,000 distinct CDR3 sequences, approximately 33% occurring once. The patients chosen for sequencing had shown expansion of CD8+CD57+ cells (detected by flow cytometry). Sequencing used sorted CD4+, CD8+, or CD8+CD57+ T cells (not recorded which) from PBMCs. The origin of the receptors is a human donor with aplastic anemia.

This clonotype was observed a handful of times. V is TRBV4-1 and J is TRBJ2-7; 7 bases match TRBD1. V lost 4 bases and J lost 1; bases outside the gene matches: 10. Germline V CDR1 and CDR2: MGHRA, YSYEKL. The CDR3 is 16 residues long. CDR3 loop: CASSREWGQLSYEQYF. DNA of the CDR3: TGCGCCAGCAGCCGAGAATGGGGACAGCTTTCCTACGAGCAGTACTTC.

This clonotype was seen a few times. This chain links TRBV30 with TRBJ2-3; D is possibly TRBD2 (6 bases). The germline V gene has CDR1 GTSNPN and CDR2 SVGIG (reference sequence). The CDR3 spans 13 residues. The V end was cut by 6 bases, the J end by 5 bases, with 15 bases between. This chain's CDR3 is CACPTGAGDTQYF. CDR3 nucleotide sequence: TGTGCCTGTCCGACGGGAGCTGGAGATACGCAGTATTTT.

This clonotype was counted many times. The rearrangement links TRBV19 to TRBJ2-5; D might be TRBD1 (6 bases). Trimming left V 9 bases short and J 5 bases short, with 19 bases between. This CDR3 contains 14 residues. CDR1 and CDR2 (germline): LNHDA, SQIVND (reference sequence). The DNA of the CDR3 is TGTGCCAGCCGCCCTACAGGGAAGGGGGAGACCCAGTACTTC. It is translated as CASRPTGKGETQYF.

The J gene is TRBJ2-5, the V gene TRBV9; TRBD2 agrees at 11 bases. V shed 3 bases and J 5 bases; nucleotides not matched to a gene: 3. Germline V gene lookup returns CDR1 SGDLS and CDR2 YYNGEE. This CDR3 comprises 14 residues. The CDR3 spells CASSDSGGGETQYF. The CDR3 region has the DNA TGTGCCAGCAGCGATAGCGGGGGGGGCGAGACCCAGTACTTC.

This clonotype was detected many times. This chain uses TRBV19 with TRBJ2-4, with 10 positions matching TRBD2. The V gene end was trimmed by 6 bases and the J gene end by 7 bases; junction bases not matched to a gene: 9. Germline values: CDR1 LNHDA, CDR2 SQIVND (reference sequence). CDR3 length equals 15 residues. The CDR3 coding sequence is TGTGCCAGTAGGACTAGCGGGCGCCCTCCCAACATTCAGTACTTC. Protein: CASRTSGRPPNIQYF.

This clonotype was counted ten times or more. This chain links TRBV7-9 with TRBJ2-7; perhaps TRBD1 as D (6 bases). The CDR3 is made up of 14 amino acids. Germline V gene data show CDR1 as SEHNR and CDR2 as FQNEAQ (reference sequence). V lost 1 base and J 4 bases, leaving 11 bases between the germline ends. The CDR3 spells CASSLVGGHYEQYF. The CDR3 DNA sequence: TGTGCCAGCAGCTTAGTTGGGGGACATTACGAGCAGTACTTC.

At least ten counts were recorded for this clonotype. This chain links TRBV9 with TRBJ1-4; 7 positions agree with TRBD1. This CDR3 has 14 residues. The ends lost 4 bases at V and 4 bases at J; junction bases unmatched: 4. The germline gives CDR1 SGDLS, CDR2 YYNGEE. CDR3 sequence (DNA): TGTGCCAGCAGCCCAGGACAGGATAATGAAAAACTGTTTTTT. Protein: CASSPGQDNEKLFF.

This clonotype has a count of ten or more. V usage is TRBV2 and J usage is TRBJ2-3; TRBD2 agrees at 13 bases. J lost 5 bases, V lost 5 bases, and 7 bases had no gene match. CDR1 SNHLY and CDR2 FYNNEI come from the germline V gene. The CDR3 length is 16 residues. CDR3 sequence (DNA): TGTGCCAGCAGTACTAGCGGGAGGGCCGGTGGAGATACGCAGTATTTT. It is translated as CASSTSGRAGGDTQYF. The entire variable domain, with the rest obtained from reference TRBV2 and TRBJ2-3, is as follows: EPEVTQTPSHQVTQMGQEVILRCVPISNHLYFYWYRQILGQKVEFLVSFYNNEISEKSEIFDDQFSVERPDGSNFTLKIRSTKLEDSAMYFCASSTSGRAGGDTQYFGPGTRLTVL.

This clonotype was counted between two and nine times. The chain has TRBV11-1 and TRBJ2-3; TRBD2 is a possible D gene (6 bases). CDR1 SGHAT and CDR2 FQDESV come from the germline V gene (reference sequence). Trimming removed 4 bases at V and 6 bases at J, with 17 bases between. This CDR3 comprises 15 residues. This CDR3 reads CASSSRGLLDDTQYF. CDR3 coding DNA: TGTGCCAGCAGCTCGCGGGGACTCCTAGATGATACGCAGTATTTT.